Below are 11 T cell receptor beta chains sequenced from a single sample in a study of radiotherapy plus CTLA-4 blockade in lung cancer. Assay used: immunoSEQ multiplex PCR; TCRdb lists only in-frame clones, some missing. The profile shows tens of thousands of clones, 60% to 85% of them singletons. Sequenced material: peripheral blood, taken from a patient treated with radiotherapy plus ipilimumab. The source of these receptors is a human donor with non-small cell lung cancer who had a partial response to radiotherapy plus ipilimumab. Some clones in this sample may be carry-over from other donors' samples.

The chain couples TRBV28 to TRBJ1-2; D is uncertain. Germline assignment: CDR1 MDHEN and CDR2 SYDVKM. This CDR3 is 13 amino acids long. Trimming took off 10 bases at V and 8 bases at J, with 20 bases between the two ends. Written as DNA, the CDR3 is TGTGCCACCTTCCTGGATGGGCTCGGCGGCTACACCTTC. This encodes CATFLDGLGGYTF.

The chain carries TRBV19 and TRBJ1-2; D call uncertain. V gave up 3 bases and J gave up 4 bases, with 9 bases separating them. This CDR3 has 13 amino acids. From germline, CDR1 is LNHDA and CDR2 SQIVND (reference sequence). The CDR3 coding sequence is TGTGCCAGTAGTATGAGGAAGTTCTATGGCTACACCTTC. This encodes CASSMRKFYGYTF. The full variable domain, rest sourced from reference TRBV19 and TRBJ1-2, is DGGITQSPKYLFRKEGQNVTLSCEQNLNHDAMYWYRQDPGQGLRLIYYSQIVNDFQKGDIAEGYSVSREKKESFPLTVTSAQKNPTAFYLCASSMRKFYGYTFGSGTRLTVV.

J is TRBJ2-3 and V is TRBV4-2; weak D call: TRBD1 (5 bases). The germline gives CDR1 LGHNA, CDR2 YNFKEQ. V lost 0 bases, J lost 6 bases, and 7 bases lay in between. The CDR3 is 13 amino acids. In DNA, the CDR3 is TGTGCCAGCAGCCAAGAGGCAGGGGATACGCAGTATTTT. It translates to CASSQEAGDTQYF.

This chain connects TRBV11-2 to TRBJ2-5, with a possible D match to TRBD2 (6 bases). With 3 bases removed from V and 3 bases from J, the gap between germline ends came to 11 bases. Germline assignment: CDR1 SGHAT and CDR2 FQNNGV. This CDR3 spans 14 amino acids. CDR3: CASSLGLLKETQYF. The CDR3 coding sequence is TGTGCCAGCAGCTTGGGACTGCTGAAAGAGACCCAGTACTTC.

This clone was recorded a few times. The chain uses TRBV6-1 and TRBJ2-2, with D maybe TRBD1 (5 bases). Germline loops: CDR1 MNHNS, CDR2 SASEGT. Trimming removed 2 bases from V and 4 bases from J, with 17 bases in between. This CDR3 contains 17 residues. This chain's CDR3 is CASSELARQGRTGELFF. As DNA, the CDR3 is TGTGCCAGCAGTGAATTGGCTCGCCAGGGTCGCACCGGGGAGCTGTTTTTT.

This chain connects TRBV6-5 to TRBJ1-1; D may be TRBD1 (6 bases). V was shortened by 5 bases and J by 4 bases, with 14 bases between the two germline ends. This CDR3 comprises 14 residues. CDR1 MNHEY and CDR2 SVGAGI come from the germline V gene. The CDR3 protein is CASSEHREGTEAFF. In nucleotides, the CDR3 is TGTGCCAGCAGTGAACACAGGGAAGGCACTGAAGCTTTCTTT.

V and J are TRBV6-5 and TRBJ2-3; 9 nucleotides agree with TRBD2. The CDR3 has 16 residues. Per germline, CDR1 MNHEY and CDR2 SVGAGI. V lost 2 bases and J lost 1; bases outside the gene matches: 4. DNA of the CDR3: TGTGCCAGCAGTTACGAGTTAGCGGGGGGCACAGATACGCAGTATTTT. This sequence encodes CASSYELAGGTDTQYF.

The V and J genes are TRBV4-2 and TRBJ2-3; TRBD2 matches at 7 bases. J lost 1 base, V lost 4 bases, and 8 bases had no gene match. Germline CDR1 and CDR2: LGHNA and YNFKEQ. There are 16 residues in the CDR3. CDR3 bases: TGTGCCAGCAGCCCTCAAGCGGGATCCCGCACAGATACGCAGTATTTT. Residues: CASSPQAGSRTDTQYF.

CDR3 loop: CATSIGQGGYEQYF. The CDR3 coding sequence is TGTGCCACCAGCATAGGACAGGGGGGATACGAGCAGTACTTC. The chain joins TRBV15 to TRBJ2-7; 10 bases align to TRBD1. Germline V gives CDR1 LNHNV, CDR2 YYDKDF (reference sequence). The CDR3 is 14 residues long. Trimming cost V 4 bases and J 4 bases; bases outside gene matches: 4.

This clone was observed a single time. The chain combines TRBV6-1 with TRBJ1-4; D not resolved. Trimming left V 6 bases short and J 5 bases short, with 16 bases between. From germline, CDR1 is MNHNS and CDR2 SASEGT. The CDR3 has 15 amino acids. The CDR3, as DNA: TGTGCCAGCAGGTCGATCGGAGTTGTAAATGAAAAACTGTTTTTT. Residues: CASRSIGVVNEKLFF.

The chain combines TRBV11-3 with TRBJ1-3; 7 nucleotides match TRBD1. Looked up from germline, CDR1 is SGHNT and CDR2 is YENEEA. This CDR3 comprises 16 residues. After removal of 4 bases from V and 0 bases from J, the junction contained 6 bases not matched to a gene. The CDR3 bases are TGTGCCAGCAGCTCCAGGGGGACCAGCTCTGGAAACACCATATATTTT. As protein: CASSSRGTSSGNTIYF.